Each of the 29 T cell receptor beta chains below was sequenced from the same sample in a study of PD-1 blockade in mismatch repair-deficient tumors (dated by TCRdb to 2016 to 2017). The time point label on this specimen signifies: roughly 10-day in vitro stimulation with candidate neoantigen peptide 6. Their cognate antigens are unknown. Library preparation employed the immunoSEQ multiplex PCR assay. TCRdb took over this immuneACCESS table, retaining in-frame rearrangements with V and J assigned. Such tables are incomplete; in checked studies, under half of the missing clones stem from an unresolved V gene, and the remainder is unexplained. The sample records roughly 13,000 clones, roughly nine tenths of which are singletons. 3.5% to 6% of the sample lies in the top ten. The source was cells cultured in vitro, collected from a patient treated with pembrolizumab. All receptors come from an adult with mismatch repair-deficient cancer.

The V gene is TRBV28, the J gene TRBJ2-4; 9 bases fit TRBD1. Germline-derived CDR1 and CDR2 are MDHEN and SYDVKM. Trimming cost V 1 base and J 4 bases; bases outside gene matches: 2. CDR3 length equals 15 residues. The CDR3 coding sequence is TGTGCCAGCAGTTTATTCGGGACAGGGAAAAACATTCAGTACTTC. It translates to CASSLFGTGKNIQYF.

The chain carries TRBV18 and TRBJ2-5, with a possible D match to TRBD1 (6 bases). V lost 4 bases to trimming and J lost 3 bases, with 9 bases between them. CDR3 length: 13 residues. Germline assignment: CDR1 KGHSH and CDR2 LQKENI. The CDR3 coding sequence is TGTGCCAGCTCACGACAGGCAAAAGAGACCCAGTACTTC. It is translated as CASSRQAKETQYF.

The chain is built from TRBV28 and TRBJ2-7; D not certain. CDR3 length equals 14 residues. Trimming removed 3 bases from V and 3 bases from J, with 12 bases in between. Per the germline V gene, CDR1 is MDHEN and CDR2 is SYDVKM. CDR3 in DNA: TGTGCCAGCAGTTTGCGCGGTAACTTCTACGAGCAGTACTTC. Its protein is CASSLRGNFYEQYF. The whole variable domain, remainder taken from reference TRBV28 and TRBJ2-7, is DVKVTQSSRYLVKRTGEKVFLECVQDMDHENMFWYRQDPGLGLRLIYFSYDVKMKEKGDIPEGYSVSREKKERFSLILESASTNQTSMYLCASSLRGNFYEQYFGPGTRLTVT.

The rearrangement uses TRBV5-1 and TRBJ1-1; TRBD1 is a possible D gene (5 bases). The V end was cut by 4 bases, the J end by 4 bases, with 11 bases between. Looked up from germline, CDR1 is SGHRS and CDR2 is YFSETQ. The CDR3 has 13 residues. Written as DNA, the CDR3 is TGCGCCAGCAGCCCACGGGACGCCACTGAAGCTTTCTTT. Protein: CASSPRDATEAFF.

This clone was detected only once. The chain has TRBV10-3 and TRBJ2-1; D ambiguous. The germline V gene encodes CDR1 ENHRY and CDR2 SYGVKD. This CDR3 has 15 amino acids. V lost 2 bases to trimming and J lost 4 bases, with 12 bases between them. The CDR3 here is CAISEEAVQYNEQFF. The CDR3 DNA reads TGTGCCATCAGTGAGGAAGCTGTTCAATACAATGAGCAGTTCTTC.

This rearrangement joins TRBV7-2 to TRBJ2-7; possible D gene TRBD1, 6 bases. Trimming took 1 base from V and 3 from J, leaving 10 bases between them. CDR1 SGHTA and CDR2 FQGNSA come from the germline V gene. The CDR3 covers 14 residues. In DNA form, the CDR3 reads TGTGCCAGCAGCTTAGGTTTAGGGGGCTACGAGCAGTACTTC. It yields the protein CASSLGLGGYEQYF.

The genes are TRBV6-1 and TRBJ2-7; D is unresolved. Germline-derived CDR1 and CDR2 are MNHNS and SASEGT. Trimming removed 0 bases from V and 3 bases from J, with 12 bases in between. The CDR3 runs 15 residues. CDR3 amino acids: CASSEAGWQSYEQYF. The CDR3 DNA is TGTGCCAGCAGTGAAGCGGGGTGGCAGAGCTACGAGCAGTACTTC.

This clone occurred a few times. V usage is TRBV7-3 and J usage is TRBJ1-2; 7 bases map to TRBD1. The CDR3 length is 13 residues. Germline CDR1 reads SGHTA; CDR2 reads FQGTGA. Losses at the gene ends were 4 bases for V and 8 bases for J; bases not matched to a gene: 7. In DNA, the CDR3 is TGTGCCAGCAGCTCAACAGGGGAAGGAGGCTACACCTTC. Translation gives CASSSTGEGGYTF.

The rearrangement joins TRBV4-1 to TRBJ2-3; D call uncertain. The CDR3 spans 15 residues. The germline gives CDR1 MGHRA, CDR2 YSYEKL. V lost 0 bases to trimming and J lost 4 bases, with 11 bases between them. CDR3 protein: CASSQEVGRPDTQYF. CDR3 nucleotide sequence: TGCGCCAGCAGCCAAGAAGTTGGACGGCCAGATACGCAGTATTTT.

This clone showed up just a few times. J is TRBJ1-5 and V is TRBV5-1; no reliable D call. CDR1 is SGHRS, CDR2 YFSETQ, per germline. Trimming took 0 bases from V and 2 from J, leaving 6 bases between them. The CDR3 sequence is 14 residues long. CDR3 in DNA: TGCGCCAGCAGCTTGGATCACCGCAATCAGCCCCAGCATTTT. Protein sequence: CASSLDHRNQPQHF.

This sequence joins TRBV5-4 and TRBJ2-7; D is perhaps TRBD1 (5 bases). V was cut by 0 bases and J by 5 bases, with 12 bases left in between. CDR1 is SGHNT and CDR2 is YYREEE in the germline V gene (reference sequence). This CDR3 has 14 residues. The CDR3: CASSLVGADHEQYF. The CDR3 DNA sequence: TGTGCCAGCAGCTTGGTTGGGGCCGATCACGAGCAGTACTTC.

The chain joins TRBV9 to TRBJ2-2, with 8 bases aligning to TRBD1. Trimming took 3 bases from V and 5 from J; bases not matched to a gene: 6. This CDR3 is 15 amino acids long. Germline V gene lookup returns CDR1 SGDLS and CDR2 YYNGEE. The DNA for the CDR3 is TGTGCCAGCAGCGCCGGGACAGGCGGGACCGGGGAGCTGTTTTTT. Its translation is CASSAGTGGTGELFF.

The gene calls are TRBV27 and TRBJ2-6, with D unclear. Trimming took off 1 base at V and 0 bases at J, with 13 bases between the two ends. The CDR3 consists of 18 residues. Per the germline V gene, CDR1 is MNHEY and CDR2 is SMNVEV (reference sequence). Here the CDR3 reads CASSLWAGTSSGANVLTF. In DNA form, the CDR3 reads TGTGCCAGCAGTTTATGGGCAGGCACGAGCTCTGGGGCCAACGTCCTGACTTTC.

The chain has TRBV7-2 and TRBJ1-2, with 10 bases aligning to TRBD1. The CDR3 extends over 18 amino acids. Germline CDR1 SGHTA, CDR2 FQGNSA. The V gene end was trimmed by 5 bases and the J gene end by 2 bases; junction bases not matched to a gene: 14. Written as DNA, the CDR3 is TGTGCCAGCAGCCCCCGGGACAGGGGATTGGGTTGGAACTATGGCTACACCTTC. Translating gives CASSPRDRGLGWNYGYTF.

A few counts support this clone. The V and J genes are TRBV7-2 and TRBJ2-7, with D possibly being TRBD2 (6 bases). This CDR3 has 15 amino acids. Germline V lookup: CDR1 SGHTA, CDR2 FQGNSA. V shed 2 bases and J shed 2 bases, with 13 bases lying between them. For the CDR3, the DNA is TGTGCCAGCAGCTTAACCGGAGGGTCTACCTACGAGCAGTACTTC. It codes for CASSLTGGSTYEQYF.

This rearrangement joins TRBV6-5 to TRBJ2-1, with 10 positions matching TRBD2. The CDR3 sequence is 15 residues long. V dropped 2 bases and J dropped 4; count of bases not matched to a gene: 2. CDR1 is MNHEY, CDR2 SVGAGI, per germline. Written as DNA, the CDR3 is TGTGCCAGCAGTTACGGACTAGCGGTTTACAATGAGCAGTTCTTC. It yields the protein CASSYGLAVYNEQFF.

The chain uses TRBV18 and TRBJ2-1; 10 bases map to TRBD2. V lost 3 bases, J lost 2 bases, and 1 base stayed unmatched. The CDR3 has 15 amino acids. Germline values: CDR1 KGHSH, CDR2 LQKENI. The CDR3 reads CASSPLAGAYNEQFF. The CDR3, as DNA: TGTGCCAGCTCACCTCTAGCGGGAGCCTACAATGAGCAGTTCTTC.

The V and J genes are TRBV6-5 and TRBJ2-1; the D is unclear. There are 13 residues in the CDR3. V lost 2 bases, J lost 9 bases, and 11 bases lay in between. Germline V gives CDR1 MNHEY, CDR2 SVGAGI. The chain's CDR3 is CASSYLSGGEQFF. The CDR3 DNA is TGTGCCAGCAGTTACCTGTCTGGCGGTGAGCAGTTCTTC.

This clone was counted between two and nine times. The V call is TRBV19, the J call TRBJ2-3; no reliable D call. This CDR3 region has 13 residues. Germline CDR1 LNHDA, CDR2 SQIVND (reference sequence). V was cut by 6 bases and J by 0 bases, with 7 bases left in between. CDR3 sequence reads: CASSKTSTDTQYF. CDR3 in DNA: TGTGCCAGTAGCAAAACTAGCACAGATACGCAGTATTTT.

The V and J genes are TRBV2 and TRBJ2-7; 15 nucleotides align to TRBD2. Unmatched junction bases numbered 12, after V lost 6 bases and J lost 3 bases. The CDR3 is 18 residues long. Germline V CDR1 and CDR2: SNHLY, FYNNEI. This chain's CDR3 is CASRGPGLAGGKDYEQYF. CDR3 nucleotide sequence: TGTGCCAGCAGGGGCCCCGGACTAGCGGGAGGGAAAGACTACGAGCAGTACTTC. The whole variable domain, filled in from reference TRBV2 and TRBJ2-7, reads EPEVTQTPSHQVTQMGQEVILRCVPISNHLYFYWYRQILGQKVEFLVSFYNNEISEKSEIFDDQFSVERPDGSNFTLKIRSTKLEDSAMYFCASRGPGLAGGKDYEQYFGPGTRLTVT.

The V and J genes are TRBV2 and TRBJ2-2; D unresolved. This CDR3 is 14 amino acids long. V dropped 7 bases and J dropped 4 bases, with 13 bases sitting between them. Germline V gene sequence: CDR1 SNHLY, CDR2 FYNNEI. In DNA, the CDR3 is TGTGCCAGCAAGGAAAGACCGATCACCGGGGAGCTGTTTTTT. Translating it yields CASKERPITGELFF. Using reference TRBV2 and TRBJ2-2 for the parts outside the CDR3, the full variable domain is EPEVTQTPSHQVTQMGQEVILRCVPISNHLYFYWYRQILGQKVEFLVSFYNNEISEKSEIFDDQFSVERPDGSNFTLKIRSTKLEDSAMYFCASKERPITGELFFGEGSRLTVL.

The CDR3 DNA follows: TGTGCCAGCAGCGTTTTTATTGGCTCTGGAAACACCATATATTTT. Residues: CASSVFIGSGNTIYF. The V call is TRBV7-9, the J call TRBJ1-3; D is ambiguous. Trimming took off 5 bases at V and 0 bases at J, with 11 bases between the two ends. The germline CDR1 and CDR2 sequences are SEHNR and FQNEAQ (reference sequence). The CDR3 extends over 15 amino acids.

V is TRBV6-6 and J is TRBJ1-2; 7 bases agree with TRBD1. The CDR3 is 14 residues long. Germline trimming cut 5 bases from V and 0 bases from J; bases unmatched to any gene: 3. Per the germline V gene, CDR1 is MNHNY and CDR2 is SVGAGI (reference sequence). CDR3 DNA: TGTGCCAGCAGTCGAGACAGGGCTAACTATGGCTACACCTTC. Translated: CASSRDRANYGYTF.

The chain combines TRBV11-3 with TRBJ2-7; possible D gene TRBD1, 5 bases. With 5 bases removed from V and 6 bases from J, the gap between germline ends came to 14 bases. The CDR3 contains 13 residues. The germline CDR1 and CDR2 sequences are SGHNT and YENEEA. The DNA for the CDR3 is TGTGCCAGCAGCCAAGGGGCCCGCGGCGAGCAGTACTTC. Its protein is CASSQGARGEQYF.

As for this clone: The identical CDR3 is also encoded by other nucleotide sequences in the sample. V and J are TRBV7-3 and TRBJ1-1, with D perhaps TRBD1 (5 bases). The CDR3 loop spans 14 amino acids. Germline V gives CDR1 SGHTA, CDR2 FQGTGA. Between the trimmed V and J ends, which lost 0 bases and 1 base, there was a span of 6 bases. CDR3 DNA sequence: TGTGCCAGCAGCTTAACTGGGGGGAACACTGAAGCTTTCTTT. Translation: CASSLTGGNTEAFF.

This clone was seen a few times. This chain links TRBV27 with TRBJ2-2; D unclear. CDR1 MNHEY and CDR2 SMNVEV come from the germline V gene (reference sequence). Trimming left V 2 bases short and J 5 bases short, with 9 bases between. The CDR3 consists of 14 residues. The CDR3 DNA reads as TGTGCCAGCAGTTTAGGCGCCGCTACCGGGGAGCTGTTTTTT. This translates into CASSLGAATGELFF.

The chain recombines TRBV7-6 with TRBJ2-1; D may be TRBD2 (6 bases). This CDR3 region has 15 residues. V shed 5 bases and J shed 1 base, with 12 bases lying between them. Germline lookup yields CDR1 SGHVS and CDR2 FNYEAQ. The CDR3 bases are TGTGCCAGCAGCCTAGAGGGACTTTCCTACAATGAGCAGTTCTTC. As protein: CASSLEGLSYNEQFF. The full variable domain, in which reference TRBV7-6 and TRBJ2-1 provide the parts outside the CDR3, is GAGVSQSPRYKVTKRGQDVALRCDPISGHVSLYWYRQALGQGPEFLTYFNYEAQQDKSGLPNDRFSAERPEGSISTLTIQRTEQRDSAMYRCASSLEGLSYNEQFFGPGTRLTVL.

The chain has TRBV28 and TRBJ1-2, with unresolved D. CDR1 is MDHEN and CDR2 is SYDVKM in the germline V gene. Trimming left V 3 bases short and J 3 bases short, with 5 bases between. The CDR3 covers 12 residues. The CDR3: CASSLRDYGYTF. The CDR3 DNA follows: TGTGCCAGCAGTTTGAGGGACTATGGCTACACCTTC.

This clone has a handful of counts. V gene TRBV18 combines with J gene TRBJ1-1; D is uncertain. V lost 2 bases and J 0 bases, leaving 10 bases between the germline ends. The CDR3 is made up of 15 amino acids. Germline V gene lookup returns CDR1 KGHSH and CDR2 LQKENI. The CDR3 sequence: CASSPKITMNTEAFF. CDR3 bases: TGTGCCAGCTCACCAAAGATTACAATGAACACTGAAGCTTTCTTT.